The clone carrying this T cell receptor (beta chain) was counted between two and nine times. Its antigen remains unidentified. The data were obtained in a study of beta chain features in type 1 diabetes. The entirety of the isolated RNA underwent reverse transcription, so expressed TCRB transcripts were sequenced. Repertoires were generated with immunoSEQ multiplex PCR, while TCRdb's copy carries only in-frame clones and drops some. This table has hundreds of thousands of clones, about 14% appearing once. There are 11 residues in the CDR3. CDR1 is SNHLY, CDR2 FYNNEI, per germline. Trimming cost V 7 bases and J 0 bases, with 2 bases left between them. Points from the study as a whole: TCRB CDR3s were moderately but significantly shorter in Type 1 diabetes patients in all four CD4+ subsets.

Input material: naive CD4+ T cells from blood. This receptor was obtained from a man younger than 35 with type 1 diabetes. The chain joins TRBV2 to TRBJ2-3; D unclear. The CDR3, as DNA: TGTGCCAGCACTAGCACAGATACGCAGTATTTT. Residues: CASTSTDTQYF.